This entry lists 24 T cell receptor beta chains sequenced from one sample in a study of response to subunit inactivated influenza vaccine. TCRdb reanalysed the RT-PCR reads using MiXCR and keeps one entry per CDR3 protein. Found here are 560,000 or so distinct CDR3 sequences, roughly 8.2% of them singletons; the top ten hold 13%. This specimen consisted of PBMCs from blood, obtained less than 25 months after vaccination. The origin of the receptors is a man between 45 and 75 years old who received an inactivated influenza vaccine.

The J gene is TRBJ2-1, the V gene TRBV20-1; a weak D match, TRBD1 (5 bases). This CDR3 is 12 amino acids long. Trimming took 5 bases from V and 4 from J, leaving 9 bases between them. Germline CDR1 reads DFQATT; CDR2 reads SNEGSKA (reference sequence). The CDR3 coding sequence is TGCAGTGCTGGGTCAGGGTACAATGAGCAGTTCTTC. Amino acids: CSAGSGYNEQFF.

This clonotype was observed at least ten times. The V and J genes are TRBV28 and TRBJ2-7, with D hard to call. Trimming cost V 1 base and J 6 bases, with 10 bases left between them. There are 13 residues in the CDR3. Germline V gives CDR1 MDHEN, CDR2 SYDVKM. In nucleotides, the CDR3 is TGTGCCAGCAGTTTATCCTCCCTAGTCGAGCAGTACTTC. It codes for CASSLSSLVEQYF.

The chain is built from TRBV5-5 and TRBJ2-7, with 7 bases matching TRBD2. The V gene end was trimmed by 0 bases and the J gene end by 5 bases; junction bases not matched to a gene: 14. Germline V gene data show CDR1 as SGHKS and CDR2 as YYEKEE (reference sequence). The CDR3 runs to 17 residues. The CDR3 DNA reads TGTGCCAGCAGCTTGGGACCGGCTGGCGGGAGTAGCCACGAGCAGTACTTC. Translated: CASSLGPAGGSSHEQYF.

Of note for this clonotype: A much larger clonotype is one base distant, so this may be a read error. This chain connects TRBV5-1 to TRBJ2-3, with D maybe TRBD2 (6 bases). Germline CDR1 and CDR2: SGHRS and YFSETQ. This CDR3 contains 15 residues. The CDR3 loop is CVSSFGDFQRDTQYF. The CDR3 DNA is TGCGTCAGCAGCTTCGGGGACTTTCAACGGGATACGCAGTATTTT.

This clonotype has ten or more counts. CDR3 in DNA: TGTGCCATCGCGGAACGGGAGCCGACCGGGGAGCTGTTTTTT. It translates to CAIAEREPTGELFF. The chain links TRBV10-3 to TRBJ2-2; D possibly corresponds to TRBD2 (6 bases). The germline V gene encodes CDR1 ENHRY and CDR2 SYGVKD. With 8 bases removed from V and 5 bases from J, the gap between germline ends came to 15 bases. CDR3 length equals 14 residues.

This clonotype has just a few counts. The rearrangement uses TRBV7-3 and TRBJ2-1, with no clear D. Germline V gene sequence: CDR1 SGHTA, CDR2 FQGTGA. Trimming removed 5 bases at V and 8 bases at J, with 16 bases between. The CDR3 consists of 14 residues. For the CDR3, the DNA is TGTGCCAGCAGCCCGTCAACTATAATCCATGAGCAGTTCTTC. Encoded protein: CASSPSTIIHEQFF.

CDR3 DNA sequence: TGTGCCAGCAGTGTTAGGGGGGAAAGAGGCAATCAGCCCCAGCATTTT. Translated, it gives CASSVRGERGNQPQHF. This chain links TRBV6-1 with TRBJ1-5; maybe TRBD1 (6 bases). Trimming pared 4 bases from V and 2 bases from J, leaving 15 bases between. The CDR3 extends over 16 amino acids. Germline CDR1 is MNHNS and CDR2 is SASEGT.

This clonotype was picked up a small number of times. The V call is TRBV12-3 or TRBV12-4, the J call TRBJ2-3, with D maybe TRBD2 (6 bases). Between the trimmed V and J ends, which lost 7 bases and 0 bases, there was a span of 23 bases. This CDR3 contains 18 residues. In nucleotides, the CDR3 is TGTGCCAGCACTCCCAAAGGGGTAGCGCGGGGTAGCACAGATACGCAGTATTTT. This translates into CASTPKGVARGSTDTQYF.

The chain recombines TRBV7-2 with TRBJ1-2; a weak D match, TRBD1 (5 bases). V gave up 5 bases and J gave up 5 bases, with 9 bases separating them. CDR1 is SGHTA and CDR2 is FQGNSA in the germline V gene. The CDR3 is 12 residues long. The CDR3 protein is CASSMTAYGYTF. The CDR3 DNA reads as TGTGCCAGCAGCATGACAGCTTATGGCTACACCTTC.

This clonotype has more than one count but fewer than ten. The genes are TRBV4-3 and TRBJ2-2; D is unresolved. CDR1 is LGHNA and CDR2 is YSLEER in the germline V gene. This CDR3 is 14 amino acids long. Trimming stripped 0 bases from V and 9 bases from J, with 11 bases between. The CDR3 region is CASSQDRAPWELFF. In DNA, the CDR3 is TGCGCCAGCAGCCAAGATAGGGCTCCTTGGGAGCTGTTTTTT.

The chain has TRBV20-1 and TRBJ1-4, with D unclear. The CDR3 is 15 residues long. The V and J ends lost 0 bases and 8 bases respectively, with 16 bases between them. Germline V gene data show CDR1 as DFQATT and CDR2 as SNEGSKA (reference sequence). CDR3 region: CSARDLGDVGEKLFF. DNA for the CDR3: TGCAGTGCTAGAGATCTCGGAGACGTGGGGGAAAAACTGTTTTTT.

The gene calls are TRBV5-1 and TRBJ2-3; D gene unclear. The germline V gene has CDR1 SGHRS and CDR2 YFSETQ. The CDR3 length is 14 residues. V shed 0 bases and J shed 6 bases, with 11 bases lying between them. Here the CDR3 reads CASSLVLRSDTQYF. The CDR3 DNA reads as TGCGCCAGCAGCTTGGTTCTCAGGAGTGATACGCAGTATTTT. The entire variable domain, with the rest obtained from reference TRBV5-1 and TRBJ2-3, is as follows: KAGVTQTPRYLIKTRGQQVTLSCSPISGHRSVSWYQQTPGQGLQFLFEYFSETQRNKGNFPGRFSGRQFSNSRSEMNVSTLELGDSALYLCASSLVLRSDTQYFGPGTRLTVL.

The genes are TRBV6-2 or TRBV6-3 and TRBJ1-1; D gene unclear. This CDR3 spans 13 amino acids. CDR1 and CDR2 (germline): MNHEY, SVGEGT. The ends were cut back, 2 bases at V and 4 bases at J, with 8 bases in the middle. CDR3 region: CASSYMRATEAFF. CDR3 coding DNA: TGTGCCAGCAGTTACATGAGGGCCACTGAAGCTTTCTTT.

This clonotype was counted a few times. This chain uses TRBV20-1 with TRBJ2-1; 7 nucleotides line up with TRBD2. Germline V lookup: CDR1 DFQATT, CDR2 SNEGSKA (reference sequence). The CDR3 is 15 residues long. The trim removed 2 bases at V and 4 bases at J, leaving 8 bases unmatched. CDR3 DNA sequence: TGCAGTGCTAGAATTCGGGAGGCCTCATACAATGAGCAGTTCTTC. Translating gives CSARIREASYNEQFF.

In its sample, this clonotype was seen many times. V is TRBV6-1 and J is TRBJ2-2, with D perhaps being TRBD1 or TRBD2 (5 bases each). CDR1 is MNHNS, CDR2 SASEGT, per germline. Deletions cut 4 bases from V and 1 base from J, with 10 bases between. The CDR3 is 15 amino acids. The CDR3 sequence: CASSGGRMNTGELFF. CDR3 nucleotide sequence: TGTGCCAGCAGTGGGGGACGGATGAACACCGGGGAGCTGTTTTTT.

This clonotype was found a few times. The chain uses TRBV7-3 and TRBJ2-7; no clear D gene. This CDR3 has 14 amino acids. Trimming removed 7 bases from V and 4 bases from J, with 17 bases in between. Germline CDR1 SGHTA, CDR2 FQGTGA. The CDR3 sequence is CASTLSWDQYEQYF. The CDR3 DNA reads TGTGCCAGCACTTTGTCGTGGGATCAGTACGAGCAGTACTTC.

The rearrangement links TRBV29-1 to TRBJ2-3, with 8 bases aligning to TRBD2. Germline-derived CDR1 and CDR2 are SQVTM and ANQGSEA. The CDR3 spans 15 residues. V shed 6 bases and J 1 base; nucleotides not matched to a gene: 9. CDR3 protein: CSVAGEAGGTDTQYF. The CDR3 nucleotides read TGCAGCGTCGCCGGGGAAGCGGGGGGCACAGATACGCAGTATTTT.

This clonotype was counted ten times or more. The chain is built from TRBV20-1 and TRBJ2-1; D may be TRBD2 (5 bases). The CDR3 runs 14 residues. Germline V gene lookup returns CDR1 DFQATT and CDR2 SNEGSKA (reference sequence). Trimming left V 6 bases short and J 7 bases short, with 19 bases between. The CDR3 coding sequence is TGCAGTGCAGCCCCCCGGGGTAGCGTTAATGAGCAGTTCTTC. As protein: CSAAPRGSVNEQFF.

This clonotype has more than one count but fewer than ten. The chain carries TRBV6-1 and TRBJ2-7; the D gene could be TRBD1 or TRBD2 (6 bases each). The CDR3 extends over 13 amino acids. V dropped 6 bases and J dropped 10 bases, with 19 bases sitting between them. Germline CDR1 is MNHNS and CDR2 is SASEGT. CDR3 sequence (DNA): TGTGCCAGCAGCTCCGGACAGACCGGGACTCAGTACTTC. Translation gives CASSSGQTGTQYF.

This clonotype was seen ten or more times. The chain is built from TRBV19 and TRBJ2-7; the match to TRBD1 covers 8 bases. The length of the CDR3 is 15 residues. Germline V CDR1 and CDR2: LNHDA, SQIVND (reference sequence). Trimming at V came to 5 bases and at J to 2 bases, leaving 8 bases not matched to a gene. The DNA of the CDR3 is TGTGCCAGTAGTCCACGGACAGGGACGCCCTACGAGCAGTACTTC. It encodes CASSPRTGTPYEQYF.

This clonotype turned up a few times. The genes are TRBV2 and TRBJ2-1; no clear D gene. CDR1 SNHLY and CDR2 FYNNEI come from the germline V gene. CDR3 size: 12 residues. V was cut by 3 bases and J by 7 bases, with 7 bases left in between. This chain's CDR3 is CASSEQVNEQFF. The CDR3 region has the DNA TGTGCCAGCAGTGAGCAAGTGAATGAGCAGTTCTTC.

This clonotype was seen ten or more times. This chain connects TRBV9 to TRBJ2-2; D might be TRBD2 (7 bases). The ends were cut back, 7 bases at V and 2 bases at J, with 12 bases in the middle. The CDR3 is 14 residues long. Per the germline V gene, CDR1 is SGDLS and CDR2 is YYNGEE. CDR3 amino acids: CASSPGGNTGELFF. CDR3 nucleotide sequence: TGTGCCAGCTCACCGGGGGGCAACACCGGGGAGCTGTTTTTT. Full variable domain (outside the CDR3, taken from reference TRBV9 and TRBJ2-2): DSGVTQTPKHLITATGQRVTLRCSPRSGDLSVYWYQQSLDQGLQFLIQYYNGEERAKGNILERFSAQQFPDLHSELNLSSLELGDSALYFCASSPGGNTGELFFGEGSRLTVL.

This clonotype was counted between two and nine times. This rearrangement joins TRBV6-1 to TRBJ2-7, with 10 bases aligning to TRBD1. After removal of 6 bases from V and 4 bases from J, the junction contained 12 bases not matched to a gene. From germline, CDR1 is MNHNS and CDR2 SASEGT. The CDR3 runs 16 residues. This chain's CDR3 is CASSQTRQGARYEQYF. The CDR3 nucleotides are TGTGCCAGCAGCCAAACGAGACAGGGGGCACGGTACGAGCAGTACTTC.

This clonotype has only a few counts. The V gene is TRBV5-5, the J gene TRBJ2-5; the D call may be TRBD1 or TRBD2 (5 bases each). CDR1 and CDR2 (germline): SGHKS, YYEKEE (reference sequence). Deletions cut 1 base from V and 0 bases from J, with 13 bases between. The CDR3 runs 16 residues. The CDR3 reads CASSLRTWGNQETQYF. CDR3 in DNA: TGTGCCAGCAGCTTGCGAACTTGGGGGAACCAAGAGACCCAGTACTTC.